This T cell receptor beta chain originates from a study of cytomegalovirus exposure and HLA in healthy donors. Study-level results: Follow-up analysis later connected one missense variant in DCLRE1C with trimming of TCR beta V- and J-genes. Apart from CMV serostatus, no immune exposure information was available.

The primer mix had 60 Vbeta and 13 Jbeta primers. Produced via immunoSEQ multiplex PCR; TCRdb's table is partial and in-frame only. The data show some 200,000 clones, about 80% seen once. With regard to this clone: Its antigen is not known.

The germline V gene has CDR1 SEHNR and CDR2 FQNEAQ (reference sequence). There are 16 residues in the CDR3. The junction had 10 bases not matched to a gene; V was cut back by 5 bases and J by 3 bases. J is TRBJ2-3 and V is TRBV7-9, with 8 nucleotides matching TRBD1. This TCR came from a woman between 55 and 75 years old in good health and CMV-seropositive. Sequenced: PBMCs. The chain's CDR3 is CASSLGVGQVTDTQYF. The CDR3 DNA reads as TGTGCCAGCAGCCTAGGAGTGGGACAGGTAACAGATACGCAGTATTTT. The variable domain in full, completed from reference TRBV7-9 and TRBJ2-3, reads DTGVSQNPRHKITKRGQNVTFRCDPISEHNRLYWYRQTLGQGPEFLTYFQNEAQLEKSRLLSDRFSAERPKGSFSTLEIQRTEQGDSAMYLCASSLGVGQVTDTQYFGPGTRLTVL.